This T cell receptor (beta chain) was identified during a study of shared clonotypes between healthy human individuals. CDR3 size: 13 residues. Germline V gives CDR1 SEHNR, CDR2 FQNEAQ (reference sequence). V lost 6 bases, J lost 8 bases, and 16 bases lay in between. This table comes from immunoSEQ multiplex PCR, and its TCRdb copy is limited to in-frame clones, with some not included. The sample yields roughly 1,500,000 clones, 95% to 99% seen once. The sequenced sample consisted of naive CD4+ T cells sorted from blood. The subset is: CD45RA+ positively selected. The V call is TRBV7-9, the J call TRBJ1-2; D perhaps matches TRBD1 (6 bases). The receptor's source is a man aged 30 to 39 in good health. CDR3 sequence (DNA): TGTGCCAGCAGAGGTTCGGGGGCGTTGGGCTACACCTTC. Translated: CASRGSGALGYTF.